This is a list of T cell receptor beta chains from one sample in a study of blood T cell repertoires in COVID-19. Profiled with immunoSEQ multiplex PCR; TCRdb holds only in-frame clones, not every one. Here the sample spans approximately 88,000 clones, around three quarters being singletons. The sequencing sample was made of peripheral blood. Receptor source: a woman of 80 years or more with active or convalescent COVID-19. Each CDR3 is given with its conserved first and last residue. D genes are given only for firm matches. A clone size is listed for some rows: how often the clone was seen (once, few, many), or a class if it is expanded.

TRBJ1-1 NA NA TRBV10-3 CAISEPLGASRAFF TGTGCCATCAGTGAGCCGTTGGGGGCCTCGAGAGCTTTCTTT
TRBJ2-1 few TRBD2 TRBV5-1 CASSSDRSSGGLRSSYNEQFF TGCGCCAGCAGCTCCGATCGGTCTAGCGGGGGCCTACGGAGCTCCTACAATGAGCAGTTCTTC
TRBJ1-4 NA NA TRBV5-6 CASSPQFLANEKLFF TGTGCCAGCAGCCCCCAATTTCTAGCTAATGAAAAACTGTTTTTT
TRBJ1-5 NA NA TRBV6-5 CASTPPGGGQPQHF TGTGCCAGCACCCCCCCCGGGGGGGGTCAGCCCCAGCATTTT
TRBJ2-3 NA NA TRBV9 CASSVGTRKDTQYF TGTGCCAGCAGCGTAGGAACTAGAAAAGATACGCAGTATTTT
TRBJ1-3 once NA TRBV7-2 CASSFTGNGNTIYF TGTGCCAGCAGCTTTACAGGGAACGGAAACACCATATATTTT
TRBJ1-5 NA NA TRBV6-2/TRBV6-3 CASSYSFTLTQPQHF TGTGCCAGCAGTTACTCCTTCACTCTCACCCAGCCCCAGCATTTT
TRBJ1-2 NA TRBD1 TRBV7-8 CASSPDRESYGYTF TGTGCCAGCAGCCCAGACAGGGAATCCTATGGCTACACCTTC
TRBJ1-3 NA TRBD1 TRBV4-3 CASSQDRGQGNTIYF TGCGCCAGCAGCCAAGATAGGGGACAGGGAAACACCATATATTTT
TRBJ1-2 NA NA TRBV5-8 CASSLKAGANYGYTF TGTGCCAGCAGCTTGAAAGCAGGGGCTAACTATGGCTACACCTTC
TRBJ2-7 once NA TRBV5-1 CASSLAGSGTNYEQYF TGCGCCAGCAGCTTGGCCGGGTCGGGGACAAACTACGAGCAGTACTTC
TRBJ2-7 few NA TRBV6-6 CASSYPTSYEQYF TGTGCCAGCAGTTACCCAACTAGCTACGAGCAGTACTTC
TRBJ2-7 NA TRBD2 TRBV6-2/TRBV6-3 CASSSKRGGRYEQYF TGTGCCAGCAGTAGCAAGCGGGGGGGCCGCTACGAGCAGTACTTC
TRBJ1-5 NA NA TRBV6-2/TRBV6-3 CASSYEIYQPQHF TGTGCCAGCAGTTACGAGATCTATCAGCCCCAGCATTTT
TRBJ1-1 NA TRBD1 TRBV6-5 CASSLTGAMNTEAFF TGTGCCAGCAGCCTGACAGGGGCTATGAACACTGAAGCTTTCTTT
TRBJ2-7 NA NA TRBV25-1 CASSGAAGYEQYF TGTGCCAGCAGTGGGGCAGCGGGCTACGAGCAGTACTTC
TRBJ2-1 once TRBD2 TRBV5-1 CASSTSSGGAAAEQFF TGCGCCAGCAGCACCTCTAGCGGGGGGGCCGCTGCTGAGCAGTTCTTC
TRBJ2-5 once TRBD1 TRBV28 CASTTGDRVIQETQYF TGTGCCAGCACCACAGGGGACAGGGTTATCCAAGAGACCCAGTACTTC
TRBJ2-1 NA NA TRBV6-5 CASSYRTDYNEQFF TGTGCCAGCAGTTACCGGACAGACTACAATGAGCAGTTCTTC
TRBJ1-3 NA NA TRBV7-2 CASSMQTPVSGNTIYF TGTGCCAGCAGCATGCAAACTCCGGTTTCTGGAAACACCATATATTTT
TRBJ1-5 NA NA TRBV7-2 CASAGGAGGSNQPQHF TGTGCCAGCGCCGGAGGGGCGGGGGGTAGCAATCAGCCCCAGCATTTT
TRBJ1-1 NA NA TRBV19 CASSTGFHTEAFF TGTGCCAGTAGTACAGGGTTTCACACTGAAGCTTTCTTT
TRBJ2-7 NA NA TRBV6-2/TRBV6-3 CASSRDMTYEQYF TGTGCCAGCAGCCGGGACATGACCTACGAGCAGTACTTC
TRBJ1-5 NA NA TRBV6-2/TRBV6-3 CASSYQGASNQPQHF TGTGCCAGCAGTTACCAAGGGGCTAGCAATCAGCCCCAGCATTTT
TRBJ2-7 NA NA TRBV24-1 CATSDPPGAEQYF TGTGCCACCAGTGACCCGCCAGGCGCCGAGCAGTACTTC
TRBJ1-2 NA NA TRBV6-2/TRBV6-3 CASSYPSDYGYTF TGTGCCAGCAGTTACCCTTCAGACTATGGCTACACCTTC
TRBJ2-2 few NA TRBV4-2 CASSQGLVPAEGLFF TGTGCCAGCAGCCAAGGGCTAGTACCCGCCGAGGGGCTGTTTTTT
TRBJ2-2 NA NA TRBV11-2 CASSLERVTAGELFF TGTGCCAGCAGCTTAGAACGGGTTACCGCCGGGGAGCTGTTTTTT
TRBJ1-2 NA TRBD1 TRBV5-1 CASSPSGDRGLGYTF TGCGCCAGCAGCCCCTCAGGAGACAGGGGGTTAGGCTACACCTTC
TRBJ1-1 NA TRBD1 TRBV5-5 CASSLAGQMNTEAFF TGTGCCAGCAGCTTGGCGGGACAGATGAACACTGAAGCTTTCTTT
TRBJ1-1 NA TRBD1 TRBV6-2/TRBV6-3 CASSFGTGGAIEAFF TGTGCCAGCAGTTTCGGGACAGGGGGGGCCATTGAAGCTTTCTTT
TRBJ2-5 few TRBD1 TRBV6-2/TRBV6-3 CASSRTGRRETQYF TGTGCCAGCAGTAGGACAGGGCGTCGAGAGACCCAGTACTTC
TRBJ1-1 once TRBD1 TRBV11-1 CASSWTGATEAFF TGTGCCAGCAGCTGGACAGGGGCCACTGAAGCTTTCTTT
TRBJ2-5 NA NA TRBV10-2 CASSILQETQYF TGCGCCAGTTCTATCTTGCAAGAGACCCAGTACTTC
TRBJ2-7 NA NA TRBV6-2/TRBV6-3 CASSYSRQGGYEQYF TGTGCCAGCAGTTATAGCCGACAAGGGGGATACGAGCAGTACTTC
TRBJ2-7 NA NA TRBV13 CASSLIVTGIHEQYF TGTGCCAGCAGCTTGATTGTCACAGGTATCCACGAGCAGTACTTC
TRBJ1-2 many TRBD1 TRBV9 CASSPPGQGTYGYTF TGTGCCAGCAGCCCGCCCGGACAGGGAACCTATGGCTACACCTTC
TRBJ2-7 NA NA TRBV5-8 CASSSMGGGEQYF TGTGCCAGCAGTTCCATGGGGGGAGGCGAGCAGTACTTC
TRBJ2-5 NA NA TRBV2 CASGRETQYF TGTGCCAGCGGGCGTGAGACCCAGTACTTC
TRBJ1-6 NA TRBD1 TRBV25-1 CASSARQGGDSPLHF TGTGCCAGCAGTGCACGACAGGGCGGGGATTCACCCCTCCACTTT
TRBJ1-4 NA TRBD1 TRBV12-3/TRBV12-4 CASLLAGGEKLFF TGTGCCAGCCTTTTGGCAGGGGGGGAAAAACTGTTTTTT
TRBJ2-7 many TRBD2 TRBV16 CASSQYWGGYEQYF TGTGCCAGCAGCCAATACTGGGGAGGGTACGAGCAGTACTTC
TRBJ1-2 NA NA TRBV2 CASSVGGETDYTF TGTGCCAGCAGTGTGGGGGGGGAGACTGACTACACCTTC
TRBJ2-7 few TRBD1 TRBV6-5 CASSSHRGPYEQYF TGTGCCAGCAGTTCCCACAGGGGGCCCTACGAGCAGTACTTC
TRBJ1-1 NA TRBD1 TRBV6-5 CASSRQGATEAFF TGTGCCAGCAGTCGACAGGGGGCCACTGAAGCTTTCTTT
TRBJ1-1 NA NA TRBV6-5 CASSYLGAQGTEAFF TGTGCCAGCAGTTACCTGGGGGCTCAGGGCACTGAAGCTTTCTTT
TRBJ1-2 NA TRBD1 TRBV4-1 CASSQVETGEYGYTF TGCGCCAGCAGCCAAGTAGAGACAGGGGAGTACGGCTACACCTTC
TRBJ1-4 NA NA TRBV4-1 CASSQVFQGNEKLFF TGCGCCAGCAGCCAAGTTTTCCAGGGAAATGAAAAACTGTTTTTT
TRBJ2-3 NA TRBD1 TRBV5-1 CASSTRTGVGTDTQYF TGCGCCAGCAGCACAAGGACAGGGGTGGGAACAGATACGCAGTATTTT
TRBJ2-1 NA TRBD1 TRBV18 CASSTQQGNEQFF TGTGCCAGCTCAACTCAACAGGGGAATGAGCAGTTCTTC
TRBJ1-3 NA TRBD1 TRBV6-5 CASIPTGSLGNTIYF TGTGCCAGCATCCCGACAGGGAGCCTTGGAAACACCATATATTTT
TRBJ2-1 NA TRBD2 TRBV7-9 CASSLSGGANEQFF TGTGCCAGCAGCTTAAGCGGGGGGGCGAATGAGCAGTTCTTC
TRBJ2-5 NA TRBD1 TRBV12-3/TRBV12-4 CASSSGGVETQYF TGTGCCAGCAGCTCAGGGGGCGTAGAGACCCAGTACTTC
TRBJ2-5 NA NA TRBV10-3 CAISGGQGGETQYF TGTGCCATCAGTGGGGGGCAGGGGGGAGAGACCCAGTACTTC
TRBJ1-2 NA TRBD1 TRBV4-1 CASSQPGQFYGYTF TGCGCCAGCAGCCAACCGGGACAGTTCTATGGCTACACCTTC
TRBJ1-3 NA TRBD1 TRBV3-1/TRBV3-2 CASSLQGSGNTIYF TGTGCCAGCAGCTTACAGGGGAGCGGAAACACCATATATTTT
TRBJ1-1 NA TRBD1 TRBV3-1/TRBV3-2 CASSSGTGGNEAFF TGTGCCAGCAGCTCAGGGACAGGGGGCAATGAAGCTTTCTTT
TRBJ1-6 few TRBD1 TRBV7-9 CASSLGAGTGTNSPLHF TGTGCCAGCAGCTTAGGGGCCGGGACAGGGACTAATTCACCCCTCCACTTT
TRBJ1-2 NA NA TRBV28 CASSLSRLYGYTF TGTGCCAGCAGTTTATCCAGGCTATATGGCTACACCTTC
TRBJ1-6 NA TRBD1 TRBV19 CASSQDRGWNSPLHF TGTGCCAGTAGCCAGGACAGGGGTTGGAATTCACCCCTCCACTTT